The clone carrying this TCR beta chain was seen at least ten times. Its cognate antigen is unknown. The V end lost 6 bases, the J end lost 1 base, and 15 bases lay between the germline ends. The germline V gene encodes CDR1 MDHEN and CDR2 SYDVKM. CDR3 length: 15 residues. This sample is part of a study of breast tumors, draining lymph nodes, adjacent tissues. Study findings and constraints: Tumor repertoires ranked between lymph nodes and nontumor tissue in diversity, with V and J gene preferences.

Axillary draining lymph nodes of breast cancer patients supplied the node samples. TCRdb reprocessed the multiplex PCR reads with MiXCR, giving one entry per CDR3 protein. Of more than 85,000 distinct CDR3 sequences listed, 21% are singletons. This receptor was identified in a female donor with breast cancer. Some clones in this sample may be carry-over from other donors' samples. The sample consisted of axillary lymph node tissue. The V and J genes are TRBV28 and TRBJ2-5; maybe TRBD2 (6 bases). The CDR3 reads CASSLAGGIQETQYF. The DNA of the CDR3 is TGTGCCAGCAGCCTGGCCGGGGGTATCCAAGAGACCCAGTACTTC.